This TCR beta chain was captured in a study of blood T cells in healthy people across ages. Broader study findings: Versus aged donors, long-lived donors had higher diversity and more naive CD4+ cells.

V was pared by 4 bases and J by 5 bases, with 6 bases of the junction left unmatched. The CDR3 spans 15 residues. Each of the donors had around 10 milliliters of peripheral blood drawn into EDTA-treated Vacutainer tubes. Combining a sample-barcoded 5' primer with a J-beta primer mix, a second PCR ran for roughly 7 to 11 cycles. TCRdb reprocessed the 5' RACE reads via MiXCR and lists one record per CDR3 protein. The data contain some 1.8 million distinct CDR3 sequences, roughly two fifths of them singletons. This clonotype was counted between two and nine times. As yet, its antigen is unknown. V and J are TRBV12-3 or TRBV12-4 and TRBJ2-3, with 10 bases identical to TRBD2. The TCR was taken from a human donor in good health. The sequencing sample was made of blood. Here the CDR3 DNA reads TGTGCCAGCAGTTCGATAGCGGGGGGACTAGATACGCAGTATTTT. Encoded protein: CASSSIAGGLDTQYF.